This T cell receptor (beta chain) was captured in a study of regulatory T cells in long-lasting Graves disease. The germline gives CDR1 KGHDR, CDR2 SFDVKD. V gave up 3 bases and J gave up 9 bases; unmatched junction bases: 8. The CDR3 loop spans 16 amino acids. Study results and limitations: With persistent disease, TRBV28, TRBJ1-2 and TRBJ2-5 were the favored segments. A greater number of public clonotypes (over 2,500) was shared by persistent patients than by new patients (around 1,000).

The sample's time point: persistent/refractory GD, antithyroid drugs over 5 years with positive TRAb. There was RNA extracted from PBMCs, and the TCR library was made from it. A few counts support this clonotype. Antigen unknown. HTBI primers from iRepertoire and Arm-PCR of CDR3 regions yielded the TCR beta libraries. MiXCR, run by TCRdb on the multiplex PCR reads, gives a single entry per CDR3 protein. The sample lists around 510,000 distinct CDR3 sequences; roughly 20% were seen once. The clonotype was recovered from a female donor with Graves disease. V usage is TRBV24-1 and J usage is TRBJ2-1, with 12 positions matching TRBD1. Material: peripheral blood mononuclear cells (PBMCs), obtained when the disease was refractory, from a patient treated with antithyroid drugs. Here the CDR3 reads CATSDLPGTGGFEQFF. CDR3 DNA sequence: TGTGCCACCAGTGATCTCCCCGGGACAGGGGGCTTTGAGCAGTTCTTC.